This T cell receptor beta chain appears in the sequencing data of a study of blood T cell repertoires in COVID-19. Study-wide context: Acute-phase and convalescent COVID-19 samples originated in the United States, Italy and Spain.

The assay was immunoSEQ multiplex PCR, and TCRdb's table has in-frame clones only and misses some. Of 36,000 or so clones listed, 88% are singletons. The V and J ends lost 0 bases and 3 bases, in that order; junction bases with no gene match: 8. CDR1 is SGHNT, CDR2 YYREEE, per germline (reference sequence). This CDR3 is built from 16 residues. This clonotype originated in a woman aged 70-85 years with active COVID-19. The source material was peripheral blood. The V call is TRBV5-4, the J call TRBJ1-2, with 7 bases identical to TRBD1. The CDR3 sequence is CASSLALDRVDYGYTF. Written as DNA, the CDR3 is TGTGCCAGCAGCTTGGCACTAGACAGGGTCGACTATGGCTACACCTTC.